Below, 26 T cell receptor beta chains from the same sample are listed, as sequenced in a study of T cells in localized non-small cell lung cancer. Clones were read by immunoSEQ multiplex PCR, and TCRdb kept only the in-frame ones, dropping some. This sample has some 85,000 clones; roughly 80% occur once, and the top ten carry 15% to 20%. Here the sequenced sample was PBMCs, taken before any cancer treatment. All receptors derive from a man aged 35-69 years with stage II squamous cell lung carcinoma.

The chain recombines TRBV7-9 with TRBJ2-1; TRBD1 matches 10 bases. Germline values: CDR1 SEHNR, CDR2 FQNEAQ (reference sequence). Trimming at V came to 0 bases and at J to 8 bases, leaving 13 bases not matched to a gene. The CDR3 sequence is 18 residues long. As DNA, the CDR3 is TGTGCCAGCAGCTTAGCTCCCCAGGCGGGACAGGGGTCAGATGAGCAGTTCTTC. It encodes CASSLAPQAGQGSDEQFF. The whole variable domain, remainder taken from reference TRBV7-9 and TRBJ2-1, is DTGVSQNPRHKITKRGQNVTFRCDPISEHNRLYWYRQTLGQGPEFLTYFQNEAQLEKSRLLSDRFSAERPKGSFSTLEIQRTEQGDSAMYLCASSLAPQAGQGSDEQFFGPGTRLTVL.

The chain combines TRBV7-2 with TRBJ1-3, with D unclear. Trimming shortened V by 5 bases and J by 0 bases, and 11 bases separated the two germline ends. CDR3 size: 15 residues. CDR1 and CDR2 from the germline V gene are SGHTA and FQGNSA. The chain's CDR3 is CASSPRADSGNTIYF. The CDR3 bases are TGTGCCAGCAGCCCAAGGGCAGACTCTGGAAACACCATATATTTT.

The J gene is TRBJ2-2, the V gene TRBV11-2; D is uncertain. Germline-derived CDR1 and CDR2 are SGHAT and FQNNGV. The CDR3 is 15 amino acids. V was clipped by 5 bases and J by 1 base, with 11 bases between them. CDR3 nucleotides: TGTGCCAGCAGCCCTACGGACCAGAACACCGGGGAGCTGTTTTTT. Translating gives CASSPTDQNTGELFF.

The chain combines TRBV19 with TRBJ1-2, with TRBD1 identical over 8 bases. This CDR3 contains 14 residues. V trimming: 8 bases; J trimming: 4 bases; junction bases outside the gene matches: 9. Per the germline V gene, CDR1 is LNHDA and CDR2 is SQIVND (reference sequence). CDR3 protein: CASLDRGQSYGYTF. The CDR3, as DNA: TGTGCCAGTCTCGACAGGGGCCAATCCTATGGCTACACCTTC. Using reference TRBV19 and TRBJ1-2 for the parts outside the CDR3, the full variable domain is DGGITQSPKYLFRKEGQNVTLSCEQNLNHDAMYWYRQDPGQGLRLIYYSQIVNDFQKGDIAEGYSVSREKKESFPLTVTSAQKNPTAFYLCASLDRGQSYGYTFGSGTRLTVV.

The chain is built from TRBV6-5 and TRBJ2-5, with 7 bases fitting TRBD1. Germline V lookup: CDR1 MNHEY, CDR2 SVGAGI. The CDR3 totals 15 residues. Trimming cost V 0 bases and J 5 bases; bases outside gene matches: 6. The CDR3 is CASSYSNRGRETQYF. The CDR3 nucleotides read TGTGCCAGCAGTTACTCGAATAGGGGGCGGGAGACCCAGTACTTC.

This clone is medium-sized (0.01 to 0.1%) by share. The J gene is TRBJ2-7, the V gene TRBV7-6; D might be TRBD1 or TRBD2, each matching 5 bases. The ends were cut back, 0 bases at V and 6 bases at J, with 6 bases in the middle. The CDR3 runs to 12 residues. The germline V gene encodes CDR1 SGHVS and CDR2 FNYEAQ. The CDR3 here is CASSLAGTEQYF. DNA of the CDR3: TGTGCCAGCAGCTTAGCAGGGACCGAGCAGTACTTC.

The V gene is TRBV6-1, the J gene TRBJ2-3; D not certain. The CDR3 loop spans 13 amino acids. Trimming stripped 3 bases from V and 3 bases from J, with 7 bases between. The germline V gene encodes CDR1 MNHNS and CDR2 SASEGT. CDR3 amino acids: CASSDGTTDTQYF. CDR3 sequence (DNA): TGTGCCAGCAGTGATGGCACGACAGATACGCAGTATTTT.

The rearrangement joins TRBV27 to TRBJ2-7; tentative D call: TRBD1 (5 bases). Germline V gives CDR1 MNHEY, CDR2 SMNVEV (reference sequence). The CDR3 loop spans 14 amino acids. V lost 3 bases and J 1 base, leaving 10 bases between the germline ends. CDR3 in amino acids: CASSFADRSYEQYF. CDR3 in DNA: TGTGCCAGCAGTTTCGCCGACAGATCCTACGAGCAGTACTTC.

This clone was detected only a few times. The chain is built from TRBV11-1 and TRBJ2-5; possible D gene TRBD2, 5 bases. Germline CDR1 reads SGHAT; CDR2 reads FQDESV (reference sequence). The CDR3 is 14 amino acids. V gave up 1 base and J gave up 3 bases, with 9 bases separating them. As DNA, the CDR3 is TGTGCCAGCAGCTTAGACCCGCGGGAAGAGACCCAGTACTTC. Its translation: CASSLDPREETQYF.

This rearrangement joins TRBV28 to TRBJ1-5; 8 nucleotides align to TRBD1. Per the germline V gene, CDR1 is MDHEN and CDR2 is SYDVKM. V was clipped by 5 bases and J by 2 bases; unmatched bases: 11. The CDR3 has 17 amino acids. CDR3 nucleotides: TGTGCCAGCAGTCCCCGGACAGGGTTTAGCGGCAATCAGCCCCAGCATTTT. Protein product: CASSPRTGFSGNQPQHF.

The V call is TRBV28, the J call TRBJ1-2, with 8 bases identical to TRBD1. The germline gives CDR1 MDHEN, CDR2 SYDVKM. J lost 4 bases, V lost 1 base, and 2 bases had no gene match. The CDR3 is 14 residues long. The CDR3 spells CASSLSTGGYGYTF. The CDR3 DNA is TGTGCCAGCAGTTTATCCACAGGGGGCTATGGCTACACCTTC.

This chain joins TRBV5-1 and TRBJ2-7; TRBD2 matches at 9 bases. The CDR3 consists of 14 residues. Trimming removed 3 bases from V and 4 bases from J; junction bases left unmatched: 5. Germline loops: CDR1 SGHRS, CDR2 YFSETQ. Here the CDR3 reads CASSSGLALYEQYF. The CDR3 region has the DNA TGCGCCAGCAGCTCCGGACTAGCGTTGTACGAGCAGTACTTC.

The V call is TRBV30, the J call TRBJ2-5; 12 bases agree with TRBD2. CDR3 length: 14 residues. Germline V lookup: CDR1 GTSNPN, CDR2 SVGIG (reference sequence). After removal of 0 bases from V and 5 bases from J, the junction contained 1 base not matched to a gene. In DNA form, the CDR3 reads TGTGCCTGGAGTGTAACTAGCGGGAGGGAGACCCAGTACTTC. This translates into CAWSVTSGRETQYF.

About this clone itself: One end of the junction is discordant with germline, which a read error may explain. This sample includes further DNA sequences coding for the same CDR3. The chain carries TRBV2 and TRBJ1-5; 7 bases match TRBD1. The CDR3 runs to 18 residues. Germline CDR1 is SNHLY and CDR2 is FYNNEI. For the CDR3, the DNA is TGTGCCAGCAGTGAAGCGTTGGCAGGGGGTTATAGCAATCAGCCTCAGCATTTT. Protein product: CASSEALAGGYSNQPQHF.

This clone was seen a handful of times. DNA of the CDR3: TGTGCCAGCAGCTTCGGGACAGGGATGGGCGAGCAGTACTTC. Its translation is CASSFGTGMGEQYF. The rearrangement joins TRBV5-4 to TRBJ2-7; TRBD1 aligns across 9 bases. Trimming took 2 bases from V and 6 from J; bases not matched to a gene: 6. Looked up from germline, CDR1 is SGHNT and CDR2 is YYREEE (reference sequence). The length of the CDR3 is 14 residues.

The J gene is TRBJ2-5, the V gene TRBV7-2; D uncertain. The CDR3 contains 11 residues. The germline V and J ends were trimmed by 3 bases and 5 bases, with 4 bases remaining between them. Germline-derived CDR1 and CDR2 are SGHTA and FQGNSA. DNA for the CDR3: TGTGCCAGCAGCTTGTACGAGACCCAGTACTTC. It specifies CASSLYETQYF.

The sample holds one count of this clone. This chain connects TRBV6-5 to TRBJ1-2; 9 positions agree with TRBD1. V lost 6 bases to trimming and J lost 8 bases; unmatched junction nucleotides: 13. The V gene's germline CDR1 is MNHEY and CDR2 SVGAGI. This CDR3 region has 15 residues. DNA for the CDR3: TGTGCCAGCAGAGTTTCGGGACAGGGAATACGGGGCTACACCTTC. Translation gives CASRVSGQGIRGYTF.

This clone was found once. The V and J genes are TRBV6-5 and TRBJ2-7, with 9 positions matching TRBD1. Unmatched junction bases numbered 11, after V lost 6 bases and J lost 5 bases. The CDR3 sequence is 15 residues long. Germline CDR1 is MNHEY and CDR2 is SVGAGI. This CDR3 reads CASSRTGASRDEQYF. CDR3 DNA: TGTGCCAGCAGCCGGACAGGGGCCAGTAGAGACGAGCAGTACTTC.

This chain links TRBV19 with TRBJ2-2; 7 bases fit TRBD1. Germline V CDR1 and CDR2: LNHDA, SQIVND (reference sequence). With V trimmed by 7 bases and J by 4 bases, 6 bases remained unmatched. CDR3 length: 14 residues. CDR3 sequence: CASTSDRATGELFF. CDR3 nucleotide sequence: TGTGCCAGTACCTCAGACAGGGCCACCGGGGAGCTGTTTTTT.

The rearrangement links TRBV4-1 to TRBJ1-5; TRBD1 is a possible D gene (5 bases). The germline V gene encodes CDR1 MGHRA and CDR2 YSYEKL. The CDR3 is 16 amino acids. V was pared by 0 bases and J by 3 bases, with 12 bases between. The CDR3 DNA sequence: TGCGCCAGCAGCCAAGATTCTGGGGGACTCAATCAGCCCCAGCATTTT. Translation: CASSQDSGGLNQPQHF.

This clone was seen once. The chain employs TRBV11-2 and TRBJ2-3; D ambiguous. Germline CDR1 and CDR2: SGHAT and FQNNGV. The CDR3 runs to 14 residues. Trimming pared 2 bases from V and 2 bases from J, leaving 8 bases between. The CDR3 here is CASSLRQITDTQYF. DNA of the CDR3: TGTGCCAGCAGCTTAAGGCAGATCACAGATACGCAGTATTTT. Filled out from reference TRBV11-2 and TRBJ2-3, the complete variable domain reads EAGVAQSPRYKIIEKRQSVAFWCNPISGHATLYWYQQILGQGPKLLIQFQNNGVVDDSQLPKDRFSAERLKGVDSTLKIQPAKLEDSAVYLCASSLRQITDTQYFGPGTRLTVL.

The CDR3 is CASSQAVSTDTQYF. The CDR3, as DNA: TGTGCCAGCAGCCAAGCCGTAAGCACAGATACGCAGTATTTT. V and J are TRBV16 and TRBJ2-3; D unclear. The V gene's germline CDR1 is KGHSY and CDR2 FQNENV. V lost 2 bases and J 0 bases, leaving 6 bases between the germline ends. The CDR3 runs to 14 residues.

The V and J genes are TRBV7-9 and TRBJ2-1; D gene ambiguous. Deletions cut 1 base from V and 0 bases from J, with 7 bases between. The CDR3 extends over 15 amino acids. CDR1 is SEHNR and CDR2 is FQNEAQ in the germline V gene (reference sequence). CDR3: CASSLDGGSYNEQFF. As DNA, the CDR3 is TGTGCCAGCAGCTTAGATGGCGGCTCCTACAATGAGCAGTTCTTC.

The chain recombines TRBV6-5 with TRBJ1-6; a possible D gene is TRBD1 (5 bases). The CDR3 has 16 amino acids. The germline CDR1 and CDR2 sequences are MNHEY and SVGAGI. Trimming cost V 2 bases and J 10 bases, with 18 bases left between them. CDR3 loop: CASSYGVRDSGSPLHF. CDR3 DNA: TGTGCCAGCAGTTACGGAGTGAGAGACTCAGGGTCACCCCTCCACTTT.

V usage is TRBV4-2 and J usage is TRBJ1-3, with a weak D call TRBD1 (5 bases). V was shortened by 1 base and J by 2 bases, with 12 bases between the two germline ends. The CDR3 sequence is 16 residues long. CDR1 and CDR2 (germline): LGHNA, YNFKEQ. As DNA, the CDR3 is TGTGCCAGCAGCCAAGGAGGGGCGGGGGCTGGAAACACCATATATTTT. Its translation: CASSQGGAGAGNTIYF.

This clone was counted a single time. The chain joins TRBV28 to TRBJ2-3; the match to TRBD2 covers 7 bases. Germline-derived CDR1 and CDR2 are MDHEN and SYDVKM. J lost 5 bases, V lost 10 bases, and 18 bases had no gene match. The CDR3 is 16 amino acids. The CDR3 is CATARRAGLLIDTQYF. Written as DNA, the CDR3 is TGTGCCACCGCGAGGAGAGCGGGACTCCTGATAGATACGCAGTATTTT.